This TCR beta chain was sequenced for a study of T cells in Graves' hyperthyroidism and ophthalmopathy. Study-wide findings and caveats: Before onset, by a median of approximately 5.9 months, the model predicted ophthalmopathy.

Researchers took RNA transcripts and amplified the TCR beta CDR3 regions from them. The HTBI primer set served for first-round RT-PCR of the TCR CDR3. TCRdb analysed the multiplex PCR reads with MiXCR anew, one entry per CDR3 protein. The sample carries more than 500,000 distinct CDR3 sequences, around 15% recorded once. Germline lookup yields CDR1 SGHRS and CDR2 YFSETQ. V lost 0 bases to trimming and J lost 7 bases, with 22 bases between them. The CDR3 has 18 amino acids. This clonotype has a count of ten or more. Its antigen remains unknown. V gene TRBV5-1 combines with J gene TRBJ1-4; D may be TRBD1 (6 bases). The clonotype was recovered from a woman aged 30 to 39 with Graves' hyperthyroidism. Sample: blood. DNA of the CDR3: TGCGCCAGCAGCTTGGGGCCCTCAGCTGGGGGGCTGAGTGAAAAACTGTTTTTT. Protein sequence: CASSLGPSAGGLSEKLFF.